This record covers a single TCR beta chain. These data are taken from a study of CD8 T cells in Susac syndrome. With random hexamers, reverse transcription was performed on 0.5 to 1 ug of RNA. An immunoSEQ multiplex PCR amplified TCR beta CDR3 over 54 Vbeta and 13 Jbeta. MiXCR, applied by TCRdb to the immunoSEQ multiplex PCR reads, yields one record per CDR3 protein. Seen here are 250,000 to 300,000 distinct CDR3 sequences, 80% to 90% observed once, and the top ten hold 0.095% to 0.14%. The length of the CDR3 is 14 residues. Germline CDR1 SNHLY, CDR2 FYNNEI. Trimming took 0 bases from V and 2 from J, leaving 8 bases between them. The study used treatment-naive patients who had stable or active relapsing-remitting disease as multiple sclerosis controls. Negative isolation yielded CD4+ and CD8+ T cells, and FACS enriched TEMRA cells.

The sequenced sample was CD8+ T cells from PBMCs. This sequence originates from a human donor with multiple sclerosis. V gene TRBV2 combines with J gene TRBJ2-7; D is undetermined. The DNA of the CDR3 is TGTGCCAGCAGTGAAGCCGACGAAGCCTACGAGCAGTACTTC. It is translated as CASSEADEAYEQYF.